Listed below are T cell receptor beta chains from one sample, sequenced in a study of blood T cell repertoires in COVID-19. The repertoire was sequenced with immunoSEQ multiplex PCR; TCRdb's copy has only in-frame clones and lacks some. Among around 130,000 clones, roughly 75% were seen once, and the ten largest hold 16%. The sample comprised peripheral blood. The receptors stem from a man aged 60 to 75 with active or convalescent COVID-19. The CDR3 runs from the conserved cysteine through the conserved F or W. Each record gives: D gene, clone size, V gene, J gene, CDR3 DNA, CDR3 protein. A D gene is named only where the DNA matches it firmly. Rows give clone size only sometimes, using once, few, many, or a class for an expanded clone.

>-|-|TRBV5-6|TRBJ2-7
TGTGCCAGCAGCTACCCCCAGGGCTACGAGCAGTACTTC
CASSYPQGYEQYF
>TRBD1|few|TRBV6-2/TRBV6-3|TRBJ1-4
TGTGCCAGCAGTTTGACAGGGAGGACTAATGAAAAACTGTTTTTT
CASSLTGRTNEKLFF
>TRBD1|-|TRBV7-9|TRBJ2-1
TGTGCCAGCAGCCCGCAGGGGGCTAAGGGTGAGCAGTTCTTC
CASSPQGAKGEQFF
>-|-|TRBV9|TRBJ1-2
TGTGCCAGTCAAGCTAACCCAGGGACGGGTGGAGGGGGCTACACCTTC
CASQANPGTGGGGYTF
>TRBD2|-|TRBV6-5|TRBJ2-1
TGTGCCAGCAGACTAGCGGGAGCCTACAATGAGCAGTTCTTC
CASRLAGAYNEQFF
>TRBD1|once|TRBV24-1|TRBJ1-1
TGTGCCACCAGTGACCATTCGAGGGGGCCTGCTTTCTTT
CATSDHSRGPAFF
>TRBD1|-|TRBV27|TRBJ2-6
TGTGCCAGCAGTTCCGACAGGGCTGGGGCCAACGTCCTGACTTTC
CASSSDRAGANVLTF
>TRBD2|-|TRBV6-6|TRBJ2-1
TGTGCCAGCAGCCGAACTAGCGGGGTCTACAATGAGCAGTTCTTC
CASSRTSGVYNEQFF
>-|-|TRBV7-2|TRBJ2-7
TGTGCCAGCAGCTTAGCCGGGACAATTCGCTACGAGCAGTACTTC
CASSLAGTIRYEQYF
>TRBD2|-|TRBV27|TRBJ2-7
TGTGCCAGCAGTCGCTGGGGAAGCGGGAGATCCTACGAGCAGTACTTC
CASSRWGSGRSYEQYF
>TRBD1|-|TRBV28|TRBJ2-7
TGTGCCAGCAGTTCTCCGGGACAGGCCTCCTACGAGCAGTACTTC
CASSSPGQASYEQYF
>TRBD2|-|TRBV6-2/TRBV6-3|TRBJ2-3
TGTGCCAGCAGTTACCCCACCGGAGCGGGAGTTAAAGATACGCAGTATTTT
CASSYPTGAGVKDTQYF
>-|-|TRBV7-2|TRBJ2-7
TGTGCCAGCAGCTTAGCCAGGTCCTACGAGCAGTACTTC
CASSLARSYEQYF
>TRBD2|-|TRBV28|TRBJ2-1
TGTGCCAGCAGCCCGGGGACTAGCGGGGACAATGAGCAGTTCTTC
CASSPGTSGDNEQFF
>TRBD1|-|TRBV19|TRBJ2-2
TGTGCCAGTAGTACTACAGGGGCTGGCGGGGAGCTGTTTTTT
CASSTTGAGGELFF
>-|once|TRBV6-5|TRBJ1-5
TGTGCCAGCAGTTACGGGGGGGTGGATCAGCCCCAGCATTTT
CASSYGGVDQPQHF
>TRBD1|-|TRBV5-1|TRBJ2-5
TGCGCCAGCAGCCGCCGGGACAGGACTCAAGAGACCCAGTACTTC
CASSRRDRTQETQYF